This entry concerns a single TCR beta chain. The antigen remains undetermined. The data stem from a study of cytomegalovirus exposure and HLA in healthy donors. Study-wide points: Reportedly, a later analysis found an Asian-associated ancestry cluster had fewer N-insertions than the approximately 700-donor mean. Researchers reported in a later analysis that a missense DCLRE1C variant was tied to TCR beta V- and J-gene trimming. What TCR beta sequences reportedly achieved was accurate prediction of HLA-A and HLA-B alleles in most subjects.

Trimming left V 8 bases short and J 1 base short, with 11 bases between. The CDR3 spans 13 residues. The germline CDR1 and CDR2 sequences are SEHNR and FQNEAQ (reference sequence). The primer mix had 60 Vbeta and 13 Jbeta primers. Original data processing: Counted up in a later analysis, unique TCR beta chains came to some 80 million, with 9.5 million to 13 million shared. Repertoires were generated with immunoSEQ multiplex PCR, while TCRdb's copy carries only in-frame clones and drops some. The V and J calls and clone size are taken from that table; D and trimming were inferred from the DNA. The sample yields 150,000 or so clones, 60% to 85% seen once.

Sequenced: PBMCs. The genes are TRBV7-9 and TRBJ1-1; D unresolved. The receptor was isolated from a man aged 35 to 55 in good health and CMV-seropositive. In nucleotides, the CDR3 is TGTGCCAGCTTAGACACCAGGAACACTGAAGCTTTCTTT. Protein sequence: CASLDTRNTEAFF.